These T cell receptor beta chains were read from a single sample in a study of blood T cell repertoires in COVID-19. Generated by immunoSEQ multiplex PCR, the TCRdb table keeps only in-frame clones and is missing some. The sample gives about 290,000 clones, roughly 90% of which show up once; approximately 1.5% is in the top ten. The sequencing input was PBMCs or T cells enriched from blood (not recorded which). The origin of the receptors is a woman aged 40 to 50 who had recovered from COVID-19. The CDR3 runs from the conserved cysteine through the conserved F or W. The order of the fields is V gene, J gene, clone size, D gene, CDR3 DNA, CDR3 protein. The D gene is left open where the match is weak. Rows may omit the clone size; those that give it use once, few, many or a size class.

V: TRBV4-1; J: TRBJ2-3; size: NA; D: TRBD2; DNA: TGCGCCAGCAGCCCCGGGACTAGCGGTAGGAATACGCAGTATTTT; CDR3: CASSPGTSGRNTQYF
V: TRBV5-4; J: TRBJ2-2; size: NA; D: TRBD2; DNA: TGTGCCAGCAGCGGCGGGACTAGGAGTCCCGGGGAGCTGTTTTTT; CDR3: CASSGGTRSPGELFF
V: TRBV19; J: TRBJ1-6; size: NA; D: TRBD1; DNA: TGTGCCAGTAGTGTAACAGGGGCCTCCTATAATTCACCCCTCCACTTT; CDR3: CASSVTGASYNSPLHF
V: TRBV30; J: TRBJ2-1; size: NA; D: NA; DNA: TGTGCCTGGAGTTTGACAGATTTTGGTGAGCAGTTCTTC; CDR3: CAWSLTDFGEQFF
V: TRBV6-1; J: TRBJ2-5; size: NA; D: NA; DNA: TGTGCCAGCATGCGTCAGGGAGAGACCCAGTACTTC; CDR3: CASMRQGETQYF
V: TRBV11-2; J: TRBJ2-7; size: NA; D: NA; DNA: TGTGCCAGCAGCCGAGACAGTGGGAATACCTACGAGCAGTACTTC; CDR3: CASSRDSGNTYEQYF
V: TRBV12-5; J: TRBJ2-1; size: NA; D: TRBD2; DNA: TGTGCTAGTGGTTTGGGACTAGCGGGAGGAGGGAATGAGCAGTTCTTC; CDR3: CASGLGLAGGGNEQFF
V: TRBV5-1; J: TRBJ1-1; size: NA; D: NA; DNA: TGCGCCAGCAGCATAGATCTCCAGGGGAACACTGAAGCTTTCTTT; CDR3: CASSIDLQGNTEAFF
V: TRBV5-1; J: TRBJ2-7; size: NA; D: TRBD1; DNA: TGCGCCAGCAGCTTACCGGGACAGGGATACGAGCAGTACTTC; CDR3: CASSLPGQGYEQYF
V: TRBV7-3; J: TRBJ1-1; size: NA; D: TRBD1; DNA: TGTGCCAGCAGCCAGGGGGCGCAAACTGAAGCTTTCTTT; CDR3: CASSQGAQTEAFF
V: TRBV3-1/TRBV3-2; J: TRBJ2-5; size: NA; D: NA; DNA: TGTGCCAGCAGCCCCAGAACGACTTATCAAGAGACCCAGTACTTC; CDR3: CASSPRTTYQETQYF
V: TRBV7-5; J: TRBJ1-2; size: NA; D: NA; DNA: TGTGCCAGAAGCTCCCCGGGGGGCGCAAACTATGGCTACACCTTC; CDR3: CARSSPGGANYGYTF
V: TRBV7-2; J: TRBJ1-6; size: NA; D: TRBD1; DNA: TGTGCCAGCAGCTCTTACGGGACAGGGGCTCGGACACCCCTCCACTTT; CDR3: CASSSYGTGARTPLHF
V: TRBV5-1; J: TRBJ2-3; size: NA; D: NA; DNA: TGCGCCAGCAGCTTGTCGACTCGACAGCTAACGGATACGCAGTATTTT; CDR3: CASSLSTRQLTDTQYF
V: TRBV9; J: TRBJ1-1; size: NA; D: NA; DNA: TGTGCCAGCAGCGGGAATACAGGGATAACTGAAGCTTTCTTT; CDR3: CASSGNTGITEAFF
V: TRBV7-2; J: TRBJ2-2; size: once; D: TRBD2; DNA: TGTGCCAGCAGCTCTAGACTAGCGGGGGAGTACACCGGGGAGCTGTTTTTT; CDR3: CASSSRLAGEYTGELFF
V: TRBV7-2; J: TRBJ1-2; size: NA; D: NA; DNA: TGTGCCAGCAGCTTAGCAGGGGCTGATGGCTACACCTTC; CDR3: CASSLAGADGYTF
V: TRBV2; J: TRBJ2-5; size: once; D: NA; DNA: TGTGCCAGCAACAAGCGGGAGACCCAGTACTTC; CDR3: CASNKRETQYF
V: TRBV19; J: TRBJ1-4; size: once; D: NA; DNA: TGTGCCAGTAGCGACATTGCAACTAATGAAAAACTGTTTTTT; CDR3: CASSDIATNEKLFF
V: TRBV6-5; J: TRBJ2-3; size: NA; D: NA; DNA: TGTGCCAGCAGTTTTGGAGGGGTCACAGATACGCAGTATTTT; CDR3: CASSFGGVTDTQYF
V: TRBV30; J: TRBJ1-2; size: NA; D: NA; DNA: TGTGCCTGGAGTGTAGCCAGGGTTGGTGGCTACACCTTC; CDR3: CAWSVARVGGYTF
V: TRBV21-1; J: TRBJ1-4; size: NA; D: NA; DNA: TGTGCCAGCAGCAAAGCGCAAGACAGGGGAGAAAAACTGTTTTTT; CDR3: CASSKAQDRGEKLFF
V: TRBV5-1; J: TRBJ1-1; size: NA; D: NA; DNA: TGCGCCAGCAGCTTGGACAGTTATGAAGCTTTCTTT; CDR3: CASSLDSYEAFF
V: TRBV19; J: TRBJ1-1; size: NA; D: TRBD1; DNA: TGTGCCAGTGGACAGGCTCGGGGCACTGAAGCTTTCTTT; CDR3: CASGQARGTEAFF
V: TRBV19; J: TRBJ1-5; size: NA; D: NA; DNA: TGTGCCAGTAGCGGGATTTTCGGACTCAATCAGCCCCAGCATTTT; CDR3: CASSGIFGLNQPQHF
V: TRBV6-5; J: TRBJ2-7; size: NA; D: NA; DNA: TGTGCCAGCAGCACCCTTAGCGGACTCTCCTACGAGCAGTACTTC; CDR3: CASSTLSGLSYEQYF
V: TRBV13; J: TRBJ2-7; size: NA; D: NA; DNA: TGTGCCAGCAGGTCCACTAGTCACGAGCAGTACTTC; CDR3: CASRSTSHEQYF
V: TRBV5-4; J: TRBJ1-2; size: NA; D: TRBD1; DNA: TGTGCCAGCAGCTCCCGGACAGGGACCTATGGCTACACCTTC; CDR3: CASSSRTGTYGYTF
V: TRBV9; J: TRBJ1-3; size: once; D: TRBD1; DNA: TGTGCCAGCAGCGTAGACGGACAGGGAGGAAACACCATATATTTT; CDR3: CASSVDGQGGNTIYF
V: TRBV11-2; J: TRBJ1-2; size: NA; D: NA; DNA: TGTGCCAGCAGCTTAAGCGGTGGAAGGACAGCAAGAGATGGCTACACCTTC; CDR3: CASSLSGGRTARDGYTF
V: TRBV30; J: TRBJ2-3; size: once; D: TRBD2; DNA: TGTGCCTGGAGTGTAGTAGGGACTAGCGGGAGGGATACGCAGTATTTT; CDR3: CAWSVVGTSGRDTQYF